This T cell receptor beta chain was captured in a study of technical replicates of blood from several donors. Using immunoSEQ multiplex PCR, the repertoire was profiled, and TCRdb retains in-frame clones only, with some absent. The table includes approximately 100,000 clones, roughly 95% detected once. The germline V gene encodes CDR1 MNHEY and CDR2 SMNVEV (reference sequence). With 0 bases removed from V and 7 bases from J, the gap between germline ends came to 10 bases. This CDR3 is built from 13 residues. Sequenced: T cells isolated from PBMCs. The J gene is TRBJ2-7, the V gene TRBV27; weak D call: TRBD2 (5 bases). This receptor was obtained from a human donor in good health. CDR3 sequence: CASSLSWAGEQYF. The CDR3 region has the DNA TGTGCCAGCAGTTTATCGTGGGCGGGTGAGCAGTACTTC.